Reported below is one T cell receptor (beta chain). Its antigen is not known. According to the study, TCR beta libraries were built with iRepertoire HTBI primers and CDR3-region Arm-PCR. TCRdb re-called the multiplex PCR reads with MiXCR, one entry per CDR3 protein. Of 350,000 to 450,000 distinct CDR3 sequences in the sample, 16% were seen once. Time point reported: newly diagnosed GD, antithyroid drugs for less than 3 months. PBMCs provided the RNA from which the TCR library was made. This record comes from a study of regulatory T cells in long-lasting Graves disease. Findings and limits, study-wide: Accuracy may have suffered from the small sample size.

The same sample was also studied in work on T cells in Graves' hyperthyroidism and ophthalmopathy. That work states: It was considered stable Graves' hyperthyroidism when ophthalmopathy did not progress within 18 months. Diagnoses rested on clinical symptoms, serum thyroxine and TRAb, thyroid ultrasound and orbital computed tomography.

This TCR was recovered from a man aged 35 to 55 with Graves disease. This material consisted of peripheral blood mononuclear cells (PBMCs), taken at new diagnosis, from a patient treated with antithyroid drugs.

CDR3 bases: TGCGCCAGCAGCCAAGGCCAGGGGGCGGTAGATACGCAGTATTTT. Its translation is CASSQGQGAVDTQYF. The gene calls are TRBV4-1 and TRBJ2-3, with 8 bases aligning to TRBD1. V lost 1 base, J lost 5 bases, and 5 bases stayed unmatched. Germline assignment: CDR1 MGHRA and CDR2 YSYEKL. The CDR3 totals 15 residues.